This T cell receptor beta chain was identified in a study of blood T cell repertoires in COVID-19. Study summary: The United States, Italy and Spain provided the acute and convalescent COVID-19 samples. The analysed material was cDNA or gDNA that came from T cells, B-cell-depleted T cells, or PBMCs.

During active infection, Seattle patients enrolled and were then monitored through disease. Per the original data handling: Estimated nucleated cell counts came from reference gene primer amplification. Measured with immunoSEQ multiplex PCR; TCRdb has only the in-frame clones, and not every one. The V and J calls and clone size were taken over from that table, and D and trimming were inferred from the DNA. The table shows over 150,000 clones, with approximately 84% occurring only once. CDR1 is LNHDA and CDR2 is SQIVND in the germline V gene (reference sequence). The CDR3 has 16 residues. V trimming: 5 bases; J trimming: 3 bases; junction bases outside the gene matches: 11.

This rearrangement joins TRBV19 to TRBJ1-2, with 8 bases lining up with TRBD1. The specimen sequenced was peripheral blood. The source is a woman between 55 and 75 years old with COVID-19, enrolled during active disease. CDR3 coding DNA: TGTGCCAGTAGTCCCCAGGTCACAGGGGGGGACTATGGCTACACCTTC. Protein: CASSPQVTGGDYGYTF.